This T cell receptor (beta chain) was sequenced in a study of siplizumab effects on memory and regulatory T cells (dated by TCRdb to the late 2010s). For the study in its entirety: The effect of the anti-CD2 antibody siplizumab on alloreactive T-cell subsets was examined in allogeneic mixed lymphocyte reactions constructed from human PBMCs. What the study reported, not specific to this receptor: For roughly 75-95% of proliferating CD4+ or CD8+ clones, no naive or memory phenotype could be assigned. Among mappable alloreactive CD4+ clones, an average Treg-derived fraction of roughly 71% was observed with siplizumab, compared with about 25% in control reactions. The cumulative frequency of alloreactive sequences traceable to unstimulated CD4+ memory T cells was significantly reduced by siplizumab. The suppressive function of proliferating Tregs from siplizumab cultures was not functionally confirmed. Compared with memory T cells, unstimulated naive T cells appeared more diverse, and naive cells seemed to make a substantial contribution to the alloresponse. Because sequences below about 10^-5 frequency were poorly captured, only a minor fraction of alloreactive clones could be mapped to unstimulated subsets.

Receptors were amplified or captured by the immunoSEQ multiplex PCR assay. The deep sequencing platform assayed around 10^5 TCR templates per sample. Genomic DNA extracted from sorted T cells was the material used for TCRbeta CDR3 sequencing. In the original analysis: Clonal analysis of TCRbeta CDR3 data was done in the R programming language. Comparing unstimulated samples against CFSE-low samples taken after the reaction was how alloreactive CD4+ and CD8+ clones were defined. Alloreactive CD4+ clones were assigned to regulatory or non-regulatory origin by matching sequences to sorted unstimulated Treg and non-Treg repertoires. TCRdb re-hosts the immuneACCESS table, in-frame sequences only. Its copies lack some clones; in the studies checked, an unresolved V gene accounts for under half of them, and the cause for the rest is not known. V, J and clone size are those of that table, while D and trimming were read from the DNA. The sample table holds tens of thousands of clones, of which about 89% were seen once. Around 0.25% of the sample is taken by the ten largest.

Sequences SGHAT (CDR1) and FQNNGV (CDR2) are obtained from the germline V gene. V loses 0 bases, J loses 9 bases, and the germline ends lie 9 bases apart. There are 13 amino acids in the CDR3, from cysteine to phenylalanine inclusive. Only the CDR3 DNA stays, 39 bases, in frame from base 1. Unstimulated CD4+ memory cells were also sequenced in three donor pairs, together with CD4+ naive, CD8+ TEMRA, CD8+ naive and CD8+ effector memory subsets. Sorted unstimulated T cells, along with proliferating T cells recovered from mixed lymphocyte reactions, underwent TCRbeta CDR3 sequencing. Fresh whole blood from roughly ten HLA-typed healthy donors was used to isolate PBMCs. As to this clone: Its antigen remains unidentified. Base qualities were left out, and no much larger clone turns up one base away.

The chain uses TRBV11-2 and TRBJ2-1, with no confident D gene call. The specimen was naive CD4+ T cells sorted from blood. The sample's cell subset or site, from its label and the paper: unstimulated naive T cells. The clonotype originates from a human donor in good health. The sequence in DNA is TGTGCCAGCAGCTTAGAAGAGCGAAGTGAGCAGTTCTTC. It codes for CASSLEERSEQFF.